This TCR beta chain was obtained from a study of blood T cell repertoires in COVID-19. Across the whole study: Samples taken during acute and convalescent COVID-19 were collected in the United States, Italy and Spain.

Authors' processing steps: Reference gene primer amplification gave nucleated cell count estimates. TCRdb's copy holds only in-frame clones and misses some; the assay was immunoSEQ multiplex PCR. V and J calls and clone size come straight from that table; D and trimming were deduced from the DNA. The repertoire holds about 270,000 clones, with roughly 86% as singletons. Enrolled during active infection, Seattle patients were then followed longitudinally. The origin of this receptor is an elderly woman with COVID-19, enrolled during active disease. Sample: peripheral blood.

As DNA, the CDR3 is TGTGCCAGCAGCTCGGGACAGGGTTACACTGAAGCTTTCTTT. Protein: CASSSGQGYTEAFF. The rearrangement uses TRBV5-6 and TRBJ1-1, with 9 nucleotides matching TRBD1. Losses at the gene ends were 3 bases for V and 3 bases for J; bases not matched to a gene: 3. This CDR3 has 14 amino acids. CDR1 SGHDT and CDR2 YYEEEE come from the germline V gene.